Listed below are T cell receptor beta chains from one sample, sequenced in a study of memory CD4+ T cells and cytomegalovirus serostatus. The table came from immunoSEQ multiplex PCR; TCRdb's copy has only in-frame clones and leaves some out. This sample has around 60,000 clones, with roughly 80% found just once. Sequenced: memory CD4+ T cells from blood. The receptors derive from an adult in good health and CMV-seronegative. The CDR3 runs from the conserved cysteine through the conserved F or W. D genes are given only for firm matches. Expanded clones are given a class, and other clones once, few, many or no size at all.

TRBJ1-3 | TRBV18 | TRBD1 | NA | TGTGCCAGCTCACCAACGGGACAGCCCTCTGGAAACACCATATATTTT | CASSPTGQPSGNTIYF
TRBJ1-1 | TRBV7-9 | NA | NA | TGTGCCAGCAGCTTAGAGGGGCGTCATACTGAAGCTTTCTTT | CASSLEGRHTEAFF
TRBJ1-2 | TRBV18 | TRBD1 | NA | TGTGCCAGCTCACCCACAGGGGCCTTGGACTATGGCTACACCTTC | CASSPTGALDYGYTF
TRBJ1-1 | TRBV7-9 | NA | once | TGTGCCAGCAGCGGCCAGAGGGGGATCACTGAAGCTTTCTTT | CASSGQRGITEAFF
TRBJ2-1 | TRBV27 | TRBD2 | NA | TGTGCCAGCAGTTTTGGCGGACTAGCGGGGGGTAGAGGGAATGAGCAGTTCTTC | CASSFGGLAGGRGNEQFF
TRBJ2-2 | TRBV6-4 | NA | once | TGTGCCAGCAGAACAGTATCCACCGGGGAGCTGTTTTTT | CASRTVSTGELFF
TRBJ2-4 | TRBV7-9 | NA | few | TGTGCCAGCAGCTTAGCGACGAGCCACTTCAAAAACATTCAGTACTTC | CASSLATSHFKNIQYF
TRBJ2-1 | TRBV18 | NA | NA | TGTGCCAGCTCACTAAACAGGGCCAATGAGCAGTTCTTC | CASSLNRANEQFF
TRBJ2-3 | TRBV5-1 | NA | NA | TGCGCCAGCAGCTTAGGGCAGGGACTCAGCACAGATACGCAGTATTTT | CASSLGQGLSTDTQYF
TRBJ1-1 | TRBV18 | NA | NA | TGTGCCAGCTCACCCGCCCCCGGCAGGCGCTCGAATGCCGAAGCTTTCTTT | CASSPAPGRRSNAEAFF
TRBJ1-2 | TRBV29-1 | NA | NA | TGCAGCGTTGGAATGGGGGACTATGGCTACACCTTC | CSVGMGDYGYTF
TRBJ2-7 | TRBV6-5 | NA | few | TGTGCCAGCAGGGTCCGGGTCGAGAGCTCCTACGAGCAGTACTTC | CASRVRVESSYEQYF
TRBJ2-2 | TRBV6-4 | NA | NA | TGTGCCAGCAGTGACTCGGCCAGGTTAACCGGGGAGCTGTTTTTT | CASSDSARLTGELFF
TRBJ2-1 | TRBV29-1 | NA | NA | TGCAGCTTTATCCGCTATGACAATGAGCAGTTCTTC | CSFIRYDNEQFF
TRBJ1-4 | TRBV5-1 | NA | NA | TGCGCCAGCAGCCGGACAGCAACCCAAGAAAAACTGTTTTTT | CASSRTATQEKLFF